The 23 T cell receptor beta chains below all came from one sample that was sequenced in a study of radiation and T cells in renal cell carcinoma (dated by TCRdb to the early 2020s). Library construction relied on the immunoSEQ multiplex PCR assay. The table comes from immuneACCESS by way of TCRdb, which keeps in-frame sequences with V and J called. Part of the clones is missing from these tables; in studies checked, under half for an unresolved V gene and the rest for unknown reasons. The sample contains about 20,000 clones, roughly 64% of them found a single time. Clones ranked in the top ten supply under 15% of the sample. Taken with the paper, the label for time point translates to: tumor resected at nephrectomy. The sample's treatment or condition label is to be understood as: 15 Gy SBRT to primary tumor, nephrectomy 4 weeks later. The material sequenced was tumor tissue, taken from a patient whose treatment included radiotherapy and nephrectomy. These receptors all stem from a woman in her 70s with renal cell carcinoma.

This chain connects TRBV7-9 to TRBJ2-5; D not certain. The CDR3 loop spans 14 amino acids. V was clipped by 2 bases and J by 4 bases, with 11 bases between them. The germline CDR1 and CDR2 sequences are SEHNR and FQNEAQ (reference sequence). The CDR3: CASSLLASGETQYF. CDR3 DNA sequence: TGTGCCAGCAGCTTACTGGCCTCGGGAGAGACCCAGTACTTC.

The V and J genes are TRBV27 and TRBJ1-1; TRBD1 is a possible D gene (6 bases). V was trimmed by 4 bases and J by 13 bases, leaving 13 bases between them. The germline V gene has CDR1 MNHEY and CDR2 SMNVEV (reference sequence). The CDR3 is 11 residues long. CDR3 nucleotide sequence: TGTGCCAGCAGTTCAACAGGGCCGGTTTTCTTT. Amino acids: CASSSTGPVFF.

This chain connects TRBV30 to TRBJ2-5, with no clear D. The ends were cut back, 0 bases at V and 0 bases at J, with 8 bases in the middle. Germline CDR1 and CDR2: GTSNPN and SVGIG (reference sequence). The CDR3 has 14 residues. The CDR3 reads CAWSVGSHQETQYF. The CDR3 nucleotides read TGTGCCTGGAGTGTGGGATCGCACCAAGAGACCCAGTACTTC.

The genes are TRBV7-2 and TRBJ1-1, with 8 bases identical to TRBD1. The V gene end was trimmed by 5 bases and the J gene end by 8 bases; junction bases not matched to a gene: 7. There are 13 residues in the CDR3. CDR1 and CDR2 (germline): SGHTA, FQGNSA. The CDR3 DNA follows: TGTGCCAGCAGCCCATCGAGGACAGGGGAAGCTTTCTTT. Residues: CASSPSRTGEAFF.

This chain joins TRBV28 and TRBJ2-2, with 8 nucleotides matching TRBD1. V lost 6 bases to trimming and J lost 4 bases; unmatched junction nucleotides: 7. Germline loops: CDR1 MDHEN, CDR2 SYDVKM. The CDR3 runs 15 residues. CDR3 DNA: TGTGCCAGCAGCCGCCCGGACAGGGCCACCGGGGAGCTGTTTTTT. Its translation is CASSRPDRATGELFF.

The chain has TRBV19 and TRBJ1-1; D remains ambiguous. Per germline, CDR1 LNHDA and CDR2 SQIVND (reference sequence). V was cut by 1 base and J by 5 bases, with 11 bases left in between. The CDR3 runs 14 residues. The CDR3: CASSIGADGTEAFF. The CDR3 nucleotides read TGTGCCAGTAGTATAGGCGCGGATGGGACTGAAGCTTTCTTT.

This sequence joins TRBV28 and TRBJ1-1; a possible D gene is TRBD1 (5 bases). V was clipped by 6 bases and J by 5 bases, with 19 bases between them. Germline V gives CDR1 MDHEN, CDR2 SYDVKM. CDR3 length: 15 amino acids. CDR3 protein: CASRTGGNEGTEAFF. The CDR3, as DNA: TGTGCCAGCAGGACCGGGGGTAACGAGGGGACTGAAGCTTTCTTT.

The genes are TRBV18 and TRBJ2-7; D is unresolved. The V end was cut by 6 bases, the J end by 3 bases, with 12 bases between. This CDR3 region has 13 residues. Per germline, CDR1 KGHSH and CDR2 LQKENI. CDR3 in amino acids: CASSLNANYEQYF. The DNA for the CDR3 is TGTGCCAGCTCCCTCAATGCAAACTACGAGCAGTACTTC.

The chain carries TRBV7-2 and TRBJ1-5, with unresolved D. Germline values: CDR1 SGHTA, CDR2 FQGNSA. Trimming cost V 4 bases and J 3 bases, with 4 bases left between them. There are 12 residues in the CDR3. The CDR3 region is CASSSFNQPQHF. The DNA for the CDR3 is TGTGCCAGCAGCTCGTTCAATCAGCCCCAGCATTTT.

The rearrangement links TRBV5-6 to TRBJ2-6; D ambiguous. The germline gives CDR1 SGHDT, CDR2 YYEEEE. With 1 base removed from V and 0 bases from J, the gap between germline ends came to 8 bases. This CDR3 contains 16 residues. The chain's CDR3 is CASSLNGNSGANVLTF. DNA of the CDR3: TGTGCCAGCAGCTTGAACGGTAACTCTGGGGCCAACGTCCTGACTTTC.

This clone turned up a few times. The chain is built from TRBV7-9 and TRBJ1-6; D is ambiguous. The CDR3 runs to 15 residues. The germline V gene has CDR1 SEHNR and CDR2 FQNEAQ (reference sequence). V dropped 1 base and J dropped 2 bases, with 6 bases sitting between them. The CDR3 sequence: CASSLDSTYNSPLHF. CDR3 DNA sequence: TGTGCCAGCAGCTTAGACAGCACCTATAATTCACCCCTCCACTTT.

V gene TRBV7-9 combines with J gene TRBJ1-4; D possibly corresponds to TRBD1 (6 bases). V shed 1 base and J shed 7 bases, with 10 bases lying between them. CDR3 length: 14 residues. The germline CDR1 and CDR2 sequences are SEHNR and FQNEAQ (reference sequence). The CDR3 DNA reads TGTGCCAGCAGCTTAGGGGGGCCGGGTGAAAAACTGTTTTTT. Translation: CASSLGGPGEKLFF.

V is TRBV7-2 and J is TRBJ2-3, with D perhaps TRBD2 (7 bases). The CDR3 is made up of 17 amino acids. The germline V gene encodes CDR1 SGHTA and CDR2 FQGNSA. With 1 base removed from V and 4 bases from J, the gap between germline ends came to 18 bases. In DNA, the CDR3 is TGTGCCAGCAGCTTAGGAAGGGGGGGCACCTTATCAGATACGCAGTATTTT. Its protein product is CASSLGRGGTLSDTQYF.

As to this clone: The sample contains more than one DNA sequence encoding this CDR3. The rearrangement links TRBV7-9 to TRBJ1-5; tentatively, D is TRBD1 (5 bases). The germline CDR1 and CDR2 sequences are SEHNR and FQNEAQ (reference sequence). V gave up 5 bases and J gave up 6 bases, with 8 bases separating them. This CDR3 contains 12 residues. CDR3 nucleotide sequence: TGTGCCAGCAGCCTAGGGACTCAGCCCCAGCATTTT. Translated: CASSLGTQPQHF.

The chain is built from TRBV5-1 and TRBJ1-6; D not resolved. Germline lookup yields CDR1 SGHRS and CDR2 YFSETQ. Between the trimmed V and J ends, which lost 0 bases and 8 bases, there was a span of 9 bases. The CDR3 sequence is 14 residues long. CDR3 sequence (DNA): TGCGCCAGCAGCTTGGGGATATCGGATTCACCCCTCCACTTT. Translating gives CASSLGISDSPLHF. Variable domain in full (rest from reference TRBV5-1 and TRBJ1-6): KAGVTQTPRYLIKTRGQQVTLSCSPISGHRSVSWYQQTPGQGLQFLFEYFSETQRNKGNFPGRFSGRQFSNSRSEMNVSTLELGDSALYLCASSLGISDSPLHFGNGTRLTVT.

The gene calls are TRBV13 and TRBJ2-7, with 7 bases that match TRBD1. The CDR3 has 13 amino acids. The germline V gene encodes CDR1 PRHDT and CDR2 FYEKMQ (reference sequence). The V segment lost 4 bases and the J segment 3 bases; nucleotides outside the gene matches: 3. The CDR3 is CASSSGQDYEQYF. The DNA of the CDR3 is TGTGCCAGCAGCTCCGGACAGGACTACGAGCAGTACTTC.

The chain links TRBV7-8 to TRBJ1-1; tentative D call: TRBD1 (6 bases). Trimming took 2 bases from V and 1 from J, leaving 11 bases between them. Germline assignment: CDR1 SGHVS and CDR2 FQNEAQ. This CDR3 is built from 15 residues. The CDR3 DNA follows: TGTGCCAGCAGCTTATTGTGGACAGCGAACACTGAAGCTTTCTTT. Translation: CASSLLWTANTEAFF.

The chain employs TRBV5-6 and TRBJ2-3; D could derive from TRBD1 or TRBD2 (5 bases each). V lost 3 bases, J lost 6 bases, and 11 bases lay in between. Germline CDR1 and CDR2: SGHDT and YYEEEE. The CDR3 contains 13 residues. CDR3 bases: TGTGCCAGCAGCTCGGGACCGATGGATACGCAGTATTTT. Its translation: CASSSGPMDTQYF.

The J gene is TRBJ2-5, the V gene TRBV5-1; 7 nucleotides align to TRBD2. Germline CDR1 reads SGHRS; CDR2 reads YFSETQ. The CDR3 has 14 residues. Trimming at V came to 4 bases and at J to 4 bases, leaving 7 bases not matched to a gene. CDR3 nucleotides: TGCGCCAGCAGCCCGGGGACTACCCGAGAGACCCAGTACTTC. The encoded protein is CASSPGTTRETQYF.

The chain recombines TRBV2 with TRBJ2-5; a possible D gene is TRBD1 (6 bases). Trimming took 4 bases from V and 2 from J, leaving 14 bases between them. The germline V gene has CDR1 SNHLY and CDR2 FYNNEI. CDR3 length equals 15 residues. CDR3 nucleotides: TGTGCCAGCAGTGGAGTCGGGACATCACAAGAGACCCAGTACTTC. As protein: CASSGVGTSQETQYF. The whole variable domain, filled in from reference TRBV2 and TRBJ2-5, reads EPEVTQTPSHQVTQMGQEVILRCVPISNHLYFYWYRQILGQKVEFLVSFYNNEISEKSEIFDDQFSVERPDGSNFTLKIRSTKLEDSAMYFCASSGVGTSQETQYFGPGTRLLVL.

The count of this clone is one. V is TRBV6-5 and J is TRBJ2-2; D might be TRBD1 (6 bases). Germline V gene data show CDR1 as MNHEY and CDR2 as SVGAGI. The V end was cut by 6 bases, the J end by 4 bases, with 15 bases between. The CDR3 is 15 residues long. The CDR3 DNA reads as TGTGCCAGCAGGGACAACAGGGTGACCACCGGGGAGCTGTTTTTT. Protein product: CASRDNRVTTGELFF.

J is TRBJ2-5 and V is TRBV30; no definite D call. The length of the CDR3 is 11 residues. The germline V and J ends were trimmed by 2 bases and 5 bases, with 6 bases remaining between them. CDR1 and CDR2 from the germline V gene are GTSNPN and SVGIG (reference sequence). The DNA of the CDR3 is TGTGCCTGGAGTATATCGGAGACCCAGTACTTC. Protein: CAWSISETQYF.

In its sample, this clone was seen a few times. The CDR3 is CASSLPGTLQTQYF. The CDR3 coding sequence is TGTGCCAGCAGCCTCCCCGGGACGCTACAGACCCAGTACTTC. V is TRBV14 and J is TRBJ2-5; D possibly matches TRBD1 or TRBD2 (5 bases each). The CDR3 length is 14 residues. CDR1 and CDR2 (germline): SGHDN, FVKESK. V dropped 4 bases and J dropped 6 bases, with 15 bases sitting between them.